These 24 T cell receptor beta chains share one sample of origin, sequenced in a study of blood T cells in healthy people across ages. Alongside a J-beta primer mix, a sample-barcoded 5' primer served in a second PCR lasting about 7 to 12 cycles. In TCRdb, the 5' RACE reads were re-called with MiXCR into one record per CDR3 protein. Among about 1.5 million distinct CDR3 sequences listed, 40% to 45% were seen once. Sequences were obtained from blood. The receptors were gathered from a woman aged 18-30 years in good health.

The chain carries TRBV12-3 or TRBV12-4 and TRBJ2-5, with D maybe TRBD1 (5 bases). The CDR3 contains 14 residues. Deletions cut 5 bases from V and 4 bases from J, with 14 bases between. Here the CDR3 reads CASSIARVAETQYF. For the CDR3, the DNA is TGTGCCAGCAGTATCGCCAGGGTGGCAGAGACCCAGTACTTC.

The V call is TRBV14, the J call TRBJ1-1, with D unclear. V was pared by 5 bases and J by 1 base, with 8 bases between. Germline V gene data show CDR1 as SGHDN and CDR2 as FVKESK. The CDR3 length is 13 residues. The CDR3 protein is CASSKMGNTEAFF. The CDR3 DNA sequence: TGTGCCAGCAGCAAGATGGGGAACACTGAAGCTTTCTTT.

With respect to this clonotype: A read error may explain this, as a much larger clone is one base away. This chain links TRBV27 with TRBJ2-7, with 15 bases matching TRBD2. Germline lookup yields CDR1 MNHEY and CDR2 SMNVEV (reference sequence). The CDR3 runs to 16 residues. CDR3 loop: CASSRGLAGGRYEQCF. The CDR3 DNA is TGTGCCAGCAGTAGGGGACTAGCGGGAGGAAGATACGAGCAGTGCTTC.

The genes are TRBV6-2 or TRBV6-3 and TRBJ2-1; 10 bases map to TRBD2. The J segment lost 5 bases and the V segment lost 8 bases, leaving 9 bases of the junction unmatched. The CDR3 sequence is 15 residues long. The V gene's germline CDR1 is MNHEY and CDR2 SVGEGT. The CDR3 nucleotides are TGTGCCAGCGGCCAAGCGGGAGGGCCTAACAATGAGCAGTTCTTC. Amino acid sequence: CASGQAGGPNNEQFF.

The chain couples TRBV20-1 to TRBJ2-7; 8 bases agree with TRBD1. Losses at the gene ends were 0 bases for V and 2 bases for J; bases not matched to a gene: 3. The CDR3 runs to 14 residues. Germline CDR1 and CDR2: DFQATT and SNEGSKA (reference sequence). CDR3 protein: CSARDLQGAYEQYF. The DNA for the CDR3 is TGCAGTGCTAGAGATCTACAGGGGGCCTACGAGCAGTACTTC.

This chain connects TRBV29-1 to TRBJ2-5, with D tentatively TRBD1 or TRBD2 (5 bases each). The J call is in doubt because the DNA end fits TRBJ2-1 better. The CDR3 consists of 13 residues. Germline-derived CDR1 and CDR2 are SQVTM and ANQGSEA. The CDR3 coding sequence is TGCAGCGCACCCGGGACGGTACAAGAGACCCAGTTCTTC. Translating it yields CSAPGTVQETQFF.

The J gene is TRBJ2-4, the V gene TRBV20-1; 10 nucleotides agree with TRBD2. The J call is in doubt because the DNA end fits TRBJ2-5 better. The CDR3 extends over 14 amino acids. CDR1 is DFQATT, CDR2 SNEGSKA, per germline (reference sequence). CDR3 bases: TGCAGTGCTAGTACTAGCGGGATAGCAGAGACCCAGTACTTC. This gives the protein CSASTSGIAETQYF.

The V gene is TRBV2, the J gene TRBJ2-7; D possibly corresponds to TRBD2 (5 bases). The J call is in doubt because the DNA end fits TRBJ2-5 better. Germline assignment: CDR1 SNHLY and CDR2 FYNNEI. The CDR3 consists of 14 residues. CDR3: CASSNKRTLQTQYF. CDR3 in DNA: TGTGCCAGCAGTAACAAGCGGACCCTCCAGACCCAGTACTTC.

V usage is TRBV7-2 and J usage is TRBJ1-6, with no clear D. This CDR3 comprises 13 residues. Trimming shortened V by 5 bases and J by 8 bases, and 10 bases separated the two germline ends. Germline CDR1 and CDR2: SGHTA and FQGNSA. In DNA form, the CDR3 reads TGTGCCAGCAGCGTAGTGGGGTATTCACCCCTCCACTTT. Its translation is CASSVVGYSPLHF.

This clonotype was picked up a small number of times. The V and J genes are TRBV10-3 and TRBJ2-7; D is ambiguous. The germline V and J ends were trimmed by 3 bases and 3 bases, with 9 bases remaining between them. The CDR3 consists of 13 residues. CDR1 is ENHRY and CDR2 is SYGVKD in the germline V gene. DNA of the CDR3: TGTGCCATCAGTGAAGTTCAGAGCTACGAGCAGTACTTC. Its translation is CAISEVQSYEQYF.

The V gene is TRBV9, the J gene TRBJ2-3; 12 nucleotides match TRBD2. Germline assignment: CDR1 SGDLS and CDR2 YYNGEE. This CDR3 region has 15 residues. With 0 bases clipped from V and 6 bases from J, the junction kept 2 bases outside the gene matches. The CDR3 is CASSVGTSGMDTQYF. In DNA, the CDR3 is TGTGCCAGCAGCGTAGGGACTAGCGGGATGGATACGCAGTATTTT.

The rearrangement links TRBV2 to TRBJ2-7, with 9 nucleotides matching TRBD1. The CDR3 covers 17 residues. Per the germline V gene, CDR1 is SNHLY and CDR2 is FYNNEI. V lost 6 bases to trimming and J lost 0 bases; unmatched junction nucleotides: 12. The CDR3 DNA follows: TGTGCCAGCAGCAAAGGGGGACAGGGATGGGGCTCCTACGAGCAGTACTTC. This codes for CASSKGGQGWGSYEQYF. Complete variable domain (other parts from reference TRBV2 and TRBJ2-7): EPEVTQTPSHQVTQMGQEVILRCVPISNHLYFYWYRQILGQKVEFLVSFYNNEISEKSEIFDDQFSVERPDGSNFTLKIRSTKLEDSAMYFCASSKGGQGWGSYEQYFGPGTRLTVT.

This clonotype has just a few counts. The chain uses TRBV4-1 and TRBJ1-5, with TRBD1 matching 11 bases. J gave up 2 bases and V 1 base, and 7 bases lay outside the gene matches. Per the germline V gene, CDR1 is MGHRA and CDR2 is YSYEKL. The CDR3 sequence is 18 residues long. CDR3 in amino acids: CASSQGTGGIIRNQPQHF. The CDR3 DNA follows: TGCGCCAGCAGCCAAGGGACAGGGGGCATAATCCGCAATCAGCCCCAGCATTTT.

The chain combines TRBV29-1 with TRBJ2-7, with 11 positions matching TRBD2. The CDR3 sequence is 13 residues long. The V and J ends lost 6 bases and 1 base, in that order; junction bases with no gene match: 2. The V gene's germline CDR1 is SQVTM and CDR2 ANQGSEA. CDR3 coding DNA: TGCAGCGTCCTAGCGGGAGGATCCTACGAGCAGTACTTC. The encoded protein is CSVLAGGSYEQYF.

This clonotype came up a few times. The chain recombines TRBV5-1 with TRBJ2-1; 10 bases match TRBD1. The trim removed 4 bases at V and 4 bases at J, leaving 5 bases unmatched. Germline V gene sequence: CDR1 SGHRS, CDR2 YFSETQ. There are 15 residues in the CDR3. CDR3 loop: CASSDRQGAYNEQFF. The CDR3 coding sequence is TGCGCCAGCAGCGATCGACAGGGGGCTTACAATGAGCAGTTCTTC.

The sample holds a few counts of this clonotype. The chain is built from TRBV7-6 and TRBJ2-7; 7 nucleotides line up with TRBD2. The CDR3 loop spans 18 amino acids. J lost 2 bases, V lost 5 bases, and 18 bases had no gene match. Germline V gene sequence: CDR1 SGHVS, CDR2 FNYEAQ. CDR3 sequence (DNA): TGTGCCAGCAGCGACCAGGGACTAAAAAAACCAAATACCTACGAGCAGTACTTC. It translates to CASSDQGLKKPNTYEQYF. Combining the CDR3 with reference TRBV7-6 and TRBJ2-7 gives the whole variable domain GAGVSQSPRYKVTKRGQDVALRCDPISGHVSLYWYRQALGQGPEFLTYFNYEAQQDKSGLPNDRFSAERPEGSISTLTIQRTEQRDSAMYRCASSDQGLKKPNTYEQYFGPGTRLTVT.

The rearrangement links TRBV10-3 to TRBJ2-7; 10 nucleotides line up with TRBD1. The DNA end is more similar to TRBJ2-5, so the J call may be wrong. In germline, CDR1 is ENHRY, CDR2 SYGVKD. CDR3 length: 15 residues. Written as DNA, the CDR3 is TGTGCCATCAGTTCGACAGGGGGCGCTGGGGAGACCCAGTACTTC. Its translation: CAISSTGGAGETQYF.

This clonotype was observed a few times. The genes are TRBV7-2 and TRBJ1-2; D is ambiguous. CDR3 length equals 13 residues. Germline V gives CDR1 SGHTA, CDR2 FQGNSA. Trimming shortened V by 5 bases and J by 8 bases, and 15 bases separated the two germline ends. Here the CDR3 reads CASSPAGITGYTF. CDR3 coding DNA: TGTGCCAGCAGCCCCGCCGGGATAACGGGCTACACCTTC.

This sequence joins TRBV9 and TRBJ1-4; D remains unclear. The CDR3 runs to 17 residues. The germline V gene has CDR1 SGDLS and CDR2 YYNGEE. V lost 2 bases and J 1 base, leaving 15 bases between the germline ends. The CDR3 protein is CASSVSPLDVTNEKLFF. The DNA of the CDR3 is TGTGCCAGCAGCGTTTCCCCATTGGATGTAACTAATGAAAAACTGTTTTTT.

This clonotype has only a few counts. CDR3 nucleotide sequence: TGCGCCAGCAGCCAAGATGGGGGACAGAGAAACTATGGCTACACCTTC. It codes for CASSQDGGQRNYGYTF. The gene calls are TRBV4-1 and TRBJ1-2; TRBD1 matches at 7 bases. Losses at the gene ends were 0 bases for V and 2 bases for J; bases not matched to a gene: 6. CDR3 length equals 16 residues. Germline V gives CDR1 MGHRA, CDR2 YSYEKL.

The rearrangement joins TRBV20-1 to TRBJ2-5, with D possibly matching TRBD2 (6 bases). CDR3 length: 16 residues. CDR1 and CDR2 (germline): DFQATT, SNEGSKA (reference sequence). V lost 1 base to trimming and J lost 11 bases, with 26 bases between them. CDR3 region: CSARGASARSYNEQYF. In DNA form, the CDR3 reads TGCAGTGCTAGAGGGGCTAGCGCTCGTTCCTACAATGAGCAGTACTTC.

This chain joins TRBV4-3 and TRBJ2-7; D is perhaps TRBD1 (6 bases). Trimming removed 2 bases at V and 3 bases at J, with 14 bases between. Germline V gives CDR1 LGHNA, CDR2 YSLEER. CDR3 length: 15 residues. The CDR3 loop reads CASSQRPTGYYEQYF. CDR3 in DNA: TGCGCCAGCAGCCAACGCCCGACAGGATACTACGAGCAGTACTTC.

The CDR3 here is CASSEDFDRPEGYTF. The CDR3 DNA sequence: TGTGCCAGCAGTGAGGATTTCGACAGACCCGAGGGCTACACCTTC. The chain has TRBV6-5 and TRBJ1-2, with D perhaps matching TRBD1 (5 bases). The CDR3 runs to 15 residues. The germline V gene encodes CDR1 MNHEY and CDR2 SVGAGI. V dropped 5 bases and J dropped 8 bases, with 21 bases sitting between them.

This clonotype was detected only a few times. The chain carries TRBV7-9 and TRBJ2-1; tentatively, D is TRBD2 (6 bases). The CDR3 length is 17 residues. The germline CDR1 and CDR2 sequences are SEHNR and FQNEAQ (reference sequence). V dropped 2 bases and J dropped 0 bases, with 14 bases sitting between them. The CDR3 region is CASSLRVAGLSYNEQFF. CDR3 nucleotides: TGTGCCAGCAGCTTACGGGTTGCGGGGCTCTCCTACAATGAGCAGTTCTTC.